This T cell receptor (beta chain) stems from a study of regulatory T cells in long-lasting Graves disease. Study observations and caveats: Persistent Graves' patients showed a TCR diversity that was lower than that of newly diagnosed ones. With approximately 2,500 shared public clonotypes, persistent patients exceeded new patients, who shared about a thousand. Favoring TRBV28, TRBJ1-2 and TRBJ2-5 was a feature seen in persistent disease.

The time point here: newly diagnosed GD, antithyroid drugs for less than 3 months. Generation of the TCR library employed RNA extracted from PBMCs. Graves' disease diagnoses followed American Thyroid Association guidelines. Building the TCR beta libraries relied on iRepertoire HTBI primers, and CDR3 regions underwent Arm-PCR. From the multiplex PCR reads, TCRdb called clonotypes with MiXCR, one entry per CDR3 protein. The table lists about 240,000 distinct CDR3 sequences, 20% to 25% of them singletons. For this clonotype: Its antigen remains unknown.

The CDR3 extends over 15 amino acids. Germline V lookup: CDR1 KGHDR, CDR2 SFDVKD. Trimming took 4 bases from V and 5 from J, leaving 11 bases between them. The sequence was collected from a female donor with Graves disease. This chain uses TRBV24-1 with TRBJ2-6; D is unresolved. This material consisted of peripheral blood mononuclear cells (PBMCs), taken at new diagnosis, from a patient treated with antithyroid drugs. CDR3 nucleotides: TGTGCCACCAGTGACTCGGAGTTTAGGGCCAACGTCCTGACTTTC. Its translation: CATSDSEFRANVLTF.